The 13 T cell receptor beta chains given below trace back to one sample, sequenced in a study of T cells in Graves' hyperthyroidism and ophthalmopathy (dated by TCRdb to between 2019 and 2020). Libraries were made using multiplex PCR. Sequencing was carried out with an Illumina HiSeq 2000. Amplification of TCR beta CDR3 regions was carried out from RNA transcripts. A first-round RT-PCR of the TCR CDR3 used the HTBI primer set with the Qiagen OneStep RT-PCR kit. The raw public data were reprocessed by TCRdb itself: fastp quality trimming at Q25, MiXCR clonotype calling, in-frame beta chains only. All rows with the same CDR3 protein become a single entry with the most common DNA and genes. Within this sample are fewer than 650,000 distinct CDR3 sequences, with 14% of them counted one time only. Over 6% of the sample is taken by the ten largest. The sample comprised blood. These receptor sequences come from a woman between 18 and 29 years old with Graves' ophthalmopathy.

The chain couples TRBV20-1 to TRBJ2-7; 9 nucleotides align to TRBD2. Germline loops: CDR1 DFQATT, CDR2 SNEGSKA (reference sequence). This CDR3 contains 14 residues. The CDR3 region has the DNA TGCAGGGTGAGAGATAGCGGGAGCACCTACGAGCAGTACTTC. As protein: CRVRDSGSTYEQYF.

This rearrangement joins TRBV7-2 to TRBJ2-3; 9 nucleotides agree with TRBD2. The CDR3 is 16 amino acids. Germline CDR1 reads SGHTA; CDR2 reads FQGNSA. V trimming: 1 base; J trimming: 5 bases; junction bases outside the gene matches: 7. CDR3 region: CASSLGPSGNEDTQYF. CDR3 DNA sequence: TGTGCCAGCAGCTTAGGGCCTAGCGGGAATGAAGATACGCAGTATTTT.

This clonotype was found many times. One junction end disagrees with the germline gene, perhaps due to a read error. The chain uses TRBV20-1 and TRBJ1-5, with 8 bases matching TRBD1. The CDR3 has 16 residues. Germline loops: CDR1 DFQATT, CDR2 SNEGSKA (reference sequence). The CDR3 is CSASRPGQGSKQPQHF. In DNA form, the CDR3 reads TGCAGTGCTTCCCGCCCCGGACAGGGAAGCAAACAGCCCCAGCATTTT.

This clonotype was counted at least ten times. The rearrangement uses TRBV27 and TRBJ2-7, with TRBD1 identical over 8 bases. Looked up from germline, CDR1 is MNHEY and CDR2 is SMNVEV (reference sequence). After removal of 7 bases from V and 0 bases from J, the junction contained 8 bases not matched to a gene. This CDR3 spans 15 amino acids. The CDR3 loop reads CASKDRVIGSYEQYF. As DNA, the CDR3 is TGTGCCAGCAAGGACAGGGTAATCGGCTCCTACGAGCAGTACTTC.

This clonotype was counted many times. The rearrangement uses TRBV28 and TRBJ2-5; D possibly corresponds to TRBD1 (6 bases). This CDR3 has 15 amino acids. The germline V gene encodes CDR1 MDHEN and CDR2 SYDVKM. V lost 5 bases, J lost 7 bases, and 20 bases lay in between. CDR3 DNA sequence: TGTGCCAGCAGTACAACAGGGATGGGGTCTTGGACCCAGTACTTC. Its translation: CASSTTGMGSWTQYF. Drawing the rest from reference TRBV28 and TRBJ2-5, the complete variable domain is DVKVTQSSRYLVKRTGEKVFLECVQDMDHENMFWYRQDPGLGLRLIYFSYDVKMKEKGDIPEGYSVSREKKERFSLILESASTNQTSMYLCASSTTGMGSWTQYFGPGTRLLVL.

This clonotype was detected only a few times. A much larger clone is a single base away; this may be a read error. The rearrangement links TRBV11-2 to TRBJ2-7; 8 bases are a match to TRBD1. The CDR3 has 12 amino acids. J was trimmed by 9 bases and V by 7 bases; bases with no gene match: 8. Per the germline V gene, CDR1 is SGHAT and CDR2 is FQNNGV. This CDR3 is CASNTGGHGQYF. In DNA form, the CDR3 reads TGTGCCAGCAACACAGGGGGGCACGGGCAGTACTTC. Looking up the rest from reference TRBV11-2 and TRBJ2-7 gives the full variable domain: EAGVAQSPRYKIIEKRQSVAFWCNPISGHATLYWYQQILGQGPKLLIQFQNNGVVDDSQLPKDRFSAERLKGVDSTLKIQPAKLEDSAVYLCASNTGGHGQYFGPGTRLTVT.

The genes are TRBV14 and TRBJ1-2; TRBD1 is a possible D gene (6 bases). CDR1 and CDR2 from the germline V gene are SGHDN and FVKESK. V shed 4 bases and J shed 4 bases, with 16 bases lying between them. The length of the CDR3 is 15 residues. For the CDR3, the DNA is TGTGCCAGCAGCCTCTTTTCGGGGGCTGCCTATGGCTACACCTTC. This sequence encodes CASSLFSGAAYGYTF.

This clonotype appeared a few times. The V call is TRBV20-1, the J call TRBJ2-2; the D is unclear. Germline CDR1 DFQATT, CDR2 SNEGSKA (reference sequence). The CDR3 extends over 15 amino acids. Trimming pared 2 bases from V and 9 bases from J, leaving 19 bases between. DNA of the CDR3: TGCAGTGCTAGAAACCTAGTTAGCCCTAGTCGGGAGCTGTTTTTT. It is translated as CSARNLVSPSRELFF.

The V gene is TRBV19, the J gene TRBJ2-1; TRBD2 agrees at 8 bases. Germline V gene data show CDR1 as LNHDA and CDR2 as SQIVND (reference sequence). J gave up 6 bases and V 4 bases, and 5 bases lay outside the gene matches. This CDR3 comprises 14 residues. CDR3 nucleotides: TGTGCCAGTAGTACAGCGGGAGTTCCCAATGAGCAGTTCTTC. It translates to CASSTAGVPNEQFF. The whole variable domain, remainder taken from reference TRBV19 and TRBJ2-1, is DGGITQSPKYLFRKEGQNVTLSCEQNLNHDAMYWYRQDPGQGLRLIYYSQIVNDFQKGDIAEGYSVSREKKESFPLTVTSAQKNPTAFYLCASSTAGVPNEQFFGPGTRLTVL.

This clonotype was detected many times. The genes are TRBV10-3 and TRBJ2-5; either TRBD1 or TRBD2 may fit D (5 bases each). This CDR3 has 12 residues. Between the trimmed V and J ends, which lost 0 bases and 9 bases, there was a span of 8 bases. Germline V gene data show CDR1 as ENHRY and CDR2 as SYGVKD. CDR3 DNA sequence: TGTGCCATCAGTGAGTCTGGGACGGCCCAGTACTTC. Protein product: CAISESGTAQYF.

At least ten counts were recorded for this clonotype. The CDR3 bases are TGCAGTGCTAGAGCCCGCGGGAATCAGCCCCAGCATTTT. This encodes CSARARGNQPQHF. This chain links TRBV20-1 with TRBJ1-5; D remains unclear. Deletions cut 1 base from V and 4 bases from J, with 8 bases between. This CDR3 is 13 amino acids long. Per germline, CDR1 DFQATT and CDR2 SNEGSKA (reference sequence).

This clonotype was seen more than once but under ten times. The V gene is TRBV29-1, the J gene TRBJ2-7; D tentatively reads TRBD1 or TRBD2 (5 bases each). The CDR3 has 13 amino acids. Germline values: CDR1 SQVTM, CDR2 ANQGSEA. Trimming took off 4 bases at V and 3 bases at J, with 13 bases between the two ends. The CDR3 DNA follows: TGCAGCGTTGTTGACGGGACCTACTACGAGCAGTACTTC. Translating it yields CSVVDGTYYEQYF.

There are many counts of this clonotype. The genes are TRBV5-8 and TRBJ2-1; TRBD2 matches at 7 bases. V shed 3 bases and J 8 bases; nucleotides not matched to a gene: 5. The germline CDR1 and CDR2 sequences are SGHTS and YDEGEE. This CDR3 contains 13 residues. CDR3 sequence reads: CASSWGGGDEQFF. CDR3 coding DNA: TGTGCCAGCAGCTGGGGGGGAGGGGATGAGCAGTTCTTC.